This is a list of T cell receptor beta chains from one sample in a study of cytomegalovirus exposure and HLA in healthy donors. The assay was immunoSEQ multiplex PCR, and TCRdb's table has in-frame clones only and misses some. This table has hundreds of thousands of clones, 75% to 90% appearing once. The sample taken for sequencing was PBMCs. The origin of the receptors is a woman younger than 45 in good health and CMV-seropositive. The CDR3 runs from the conserved cysteine through the conserved F or W. Fields, in order: V gene, clone size, J gene, D gene, CDR3 DNA, CDR3 protein. The D gene is left open where the match is weak. The size of a clone is reported for some rows only, either as once, few or many, or as a class for expanded clones.

v_gene: TRBV7-2; abundance: NA; j_gene: TRBJ2-2; d_gene: TRBD2; CDR3nt: TGTGCCAGCAGCTTAGGACTAGCGGTAAACACCGGGGAGCTGTTTTTT; CDR3aa: CASSLGLAVNTGELFF
v_gene: TRBV18; abundance: NA; j_gene: TRBJ1-2; d_gene: NA; CDR3nt: TGTGCCAGCTCACCGGCAGGGGCAGAGTATGGCTACACCTTC; CDR3aa: CASSPAGAEYGYTF
v_gene: TRBV7-9; abundance: NA; j_gene: TRBJ2-3; d_gene: NA; CDR3nt: TGTGCCAGCAGCTCCCTTACAGATACGCAGTATTTT; CDR3aa: CASSSLTDTQYF
v_gene: TRBV4-1; abundance: NA; j_gene: TRBJ1-2; d_gene: NA; CDR3nt: TGCGCCAGCAGCGAAAGGGGATTCTATGGCTACACCTTC; CDR3aa: CASSERGFYGYTF
v_gene: TRBV2; abundance: few; j_gene: TRBJ2-7; d_gene: TRBD1; CDR3nt: TGTGCCAGCAGTGAAGGACAGGGGGCGAGTGAGCAGTACTTC; CDR3aa: CASSEGQGASEQYF
v_gene: TRBV2; abundance: once; j_gene: TRBJ2-3; d_gene: TRBD2; CDR3nt: TGTGCCAGCAGTGATTCCGGGAGGGCCACAGATACGCAGTATTTT; CDR3aa: CASSDSGRATDTQYF
v_gene: TRBV21-1; abundance: NA; j_gene: TRBJ1-2; d_gene: NA; CDR3nt: TGTGCCAGCAGCAACGAATACAGGGGGTACACCTTC; CDR3aa: CASSNEYRGYTF
v_gene: TRBV18; abundance: NA; j_gene: TRBJ2-1; d_gene: TRBD2; CDR3nt: TGTGCCAGCTCACCATCCTTCGGGACTAGTCCAAGGAATGAGCAGTTCTTC; CDR3aa: CASSPSFGTSPRNEQFF
v_gene: TRBV19; abundance: few; j_gene: TRBJ2-1; d_gene: TRBD1; CDR3nt: TGTGCCAGTAGTGGACACAGGGGCAGGTTCTTC; CDR3aa: CASSGHRGRFF
v_gene: TRBV6-6; abundance: NA; j_gene: TRBJ1-5; d_gene: NA; CDR3nt: TGTGCCAGCAGTTACAAGATGCGGGAGCCCCAGCATTTT; CDR3aa: CASSYKMREPQHF
v_gene: TRBV2; abundance: NA; j_gene: TRBJ1-5; d_gene: TRBD1; CDR3nt: TGTGCCAGCAGTAAGGGACAGGAAAGCAATCAGCCCCAGCATTTT; CDR3aa: CASSKGQESNQPQHF
v_gene: TRBV5-6; abundance: NA; j_gene: TRBJ1-1; d_gene: TRBD1; CDR3nt: TGTGCCAGCAGCTCCCCGGGACAGGGGGGACTTTTGGGTGAAGCTTTCTTT; CDR3aa: CASSSPGQGGLLGEAFF
v_gene: TRBV5-1; abundance: NA; j_gene: TRBJ2-7; d_gene: NA; CDR3nt: TGCGCCAGCAGCTTGGGTTCTCAAGAGGTGGCCTACGAGCAGTACTTC; CDR3aa: CASSLGSQEVAYEQYF
v_gene: TRBV29-1; abundance: NA; j_gene: TRBJ1-1; d_gene: TRBD1; CDR3nt: TGCAGCGTACACAGGGGGACTGAAGCTTTCTTT; CDR3aa: CSVHRGTEAFF
v_gene: TRBV4-1; abundance: NA; j_gene: TRBJ1-2; d_gene: TRBD1; CDR3nt: TGCGCCAGCAGCCAGCAACACTCGACAGGGAGTCATGGCTACACCTTC; CDR3aa: CASSQQHSTGSHGYTF
v_gene: TRBV25-1; abundance: NA; j_gene: TRBJ1-2; d_gene: NA; CDR3nt: TGTGCCAGCAGTGAAGCAGGGTTGGAGAACTATGGCTACACCTTC; CDR3aa: CASSEAGLENYGYTF
v_gene: TRBV10-3; abundance: NA; j_gene: TRBJ2-5; d_gene: NA; CDR3nt: TGTGCCATCAGCACCACGGATGAGGGAAAAGAGACCCAGTACTTC; CDR3aa: CAISTTDEGKETQYF
v_gene: TRBV18; abundance: NA; j_gene: TRBJ1-4; d_gene: NA; CDR3nt: TGTGCCAGCTCACCCACAGTGGAAGAAAAACTGTTTTTT; CDR3aa: CASSPTVEEKLFF
v_gene: TRBV29-1; abundance: NA; j_gene: TRBJ2-4; d_gene: NA; CDR3nt: TGCAGCGTTCGGGATTTGGGGGGACTAGCCAAAAACATTCAGTACTTC; CDR3aa: CSVRDLGGLAKNIQYF
v_gene: TRBV28; abundance: few; j_gene: TRBJ1-1; d_gene: NA; CDR3nt: TGTGCCAGCAGTACCAGGGCGAGGAACACTGAAGCTTTCTTT; CDR3aa: CASSTRARNTEAFF
v_gene: TRBV25-1; abundance: NA; j_gene: TRBJ1-2; d_gene: TRBD1; CDR3nt: TGTGCCAGCAGGGACAGGGTGTACGGGGGCTACACCTTC; CDR3aa: CASRDRVYGGYTF
v_gene: TRBV7-2; abundance: NA; j_gene: TRBJ2-1; d_gene: TRBD2; CDR3nt: TGTGCCAGCAGCGTACAGCGGGATCCCTCCTACAATGAGCAGTTCTTC; CDR3aa: CASSVQRDPSYNEQFF
v_gene: TRBV30; abundance: NA; j_gene: TRBJ2-2; d_gene: TRBD2; CDR3nt: TGTGCCTGTAAGACTAGCGTCCAGGGCACCGGGGAGCTGTTTTTT; CDR3aa: CACKTSVQGTGELFF
v_gene: TRBV5-1; abundance: NA; j_gene: TRBJ2-6; d_gene: NA; CDR3nt: TGCGCCAGCAGCTTGGATACAGGGAGTATAGGTGCTGGGGCCAACGTCCTGACTTTC; CDR3aa: CASSLDTGSIGAGANVLTF
v_gene: TRBV27; abundance: NA; j_gene: TRBJ1-2; d_gene: TRBD1; CDR3nt: TGTGCCAGCAGTTTTGGGTGGACAGGGGCCACGAACTATGGCTACACCTTC; CDR3aa: CASSFGWTGATNYGYTF
v_gene: TRBV28; abundance: NA; j_gene: TRBJ2-7; d_gene: NA; CDR3nt: TGTGCCAGCAGCCCTACCTACGAGCAGTACTTC; CDR3aa: CASSPTYEQYF
v_gene: TRBV27; abundance: NA; j_gene: TRBJ2-1; d_gene: TRBD2; CDR3nt: TGTGCCAGCAGTTCGGGACTAGCGGTCAACAATGAGCAGTTCTTC; CDR3aa: CASSSGLAVNNEQFF
v_gene: TRBV7-9; abundance: NA; j_gene: TRBJ2-7; d_gene: TRBD1; CDR3nt: TGTGCCAGCAGCTTAGAAGAAAGGACAGGGGTTTACGAGCAGTACTTC; CDR3aa: CASSLEERTGVYEQYF
v_gene: TRBV27; abundance: NA; j_gene: TRBJ1-4; d_gene: NA; CDR3nt: TGTGCCAGCACTGATCAACAGGGCAGCGAAAAACTGTTTTTT; CDR3aa: CASTDQQGSEKLFF
v_gene: TRBV5-4; abundance: NA; j_gene: TRBJ1-2; d_gene: TRBD1; CDR3nt: TGTGCCAGCAGAACCGGGACAGGGGTCTATGGCTACACCTTC; CDR3aa: CASRTGTGVYGYTF
v_gene: TRBV4-2; abundance: once; j_gene: TRBJ1-5; d_gene: NA; CDR3nt: TGTGCCAGCAGCCAAGAGAGACAGATCAATCAGCCCCAGCATTTT; CDR3aa: CASSQERQINQPQHF
v_gene: TRBV29-1; abundance: once; j_gene: TRBJ1-2; d_gene: TRBD1; CDR3nt: TGCAGCGTTGTGTGGGGACAGGAAGCTAACTATGGCTACACCTTC; CDR3aa: CSVVWGQEANYGYTF
v_gene: TRBV5-4; abundance: NA; j_gene: TRBJ2-1; d_gene: TRBD2; CDR3nt: TGTGCCAGCAGCTTACCTAGCGGGAGCTCCTACAATGAGCAGTTCTTC; CDR3aa: CASSLPSGSSYNEQFF
v_gene: TRBV5-1; abundance: NA; j_gene: TRBJ2-7; d_gene: TRBD2; CDR3nt: TGCGCCAGCAGCTTCCCGACTAGCGGGAGCGACGAGCAGTACTTC; CDR3aa: CASSFPTSGSDEQYF
v_gene: TRBV29-1; abundance: once; j_gene: TRBJ1-2; d_gene: TRBD1; CDR3nt: TGCAGCGTTGATCAGGGGGCTGGTGGCTACACCTTC; CDR3aa: CSVDQGAGGYTF
v_gene: TRBV2; abundance: few; j_gene: TRBJ2-2; d_gene: NA; CDR3nt: TGTGCCAGCAGGGTCGGGAGCAACACCGGGGAGCTGTTTTTT; CDR3aa: CASRVGSNTGELFF